These T cell receptor beta chains were read from a single sample in a study of cytomegalovirus exposure and HLA in healthy donors. Libraries were prepared by immunoSEQ multiplex PCR; TCRdb keeps only in-frame clonotypes and omits some of them. The sample includes 75,000 to 95,000 clones, less than 80% of them seen just once. Specimen: PBMCs. The receptors originated from a human donor in good health. Each CDR3 is given with its conserved first and last residue. Each record gives: CDR3 protein, CDR3 DNA, J gene, clone size, D gene, V gene. D genes are given only for firm matches. Clone size is given for some rows only: seen once, a few or many times, or a class if the clone is expanded.

CDR3aa: CASSFSGVQGYTF
CDR3nt: TGTGCCAGCAGCTTCTCAGGGGTGCAGGGCTACACCTTC
j_gene: TRBJ1-2
abundance: -
d_gene: -
v_gene: TRBV27

CDR3aa: CTSRVSAEAFF
CDR3nt: TGTACCAGCAGGGTGAGCGCTGAAGCTTTCTTT
j_gene: TRBJ1-1
abundance: few
d_gene: -
v_gene: TRBV2

CDR3aa: CASKTTGHSSGYTF
CDR3nt: TGTGCCAGCAAAACGACAGGGCACAGCTCTGGCTACACCTTC
j_gene: TRBJ1-2
abundance: -
d_gene: TRBD1
v_gene: TRBV6-5

CDR3aa: CASRTRGRTNEKLFF
CDR3nt: TGTGCCAGCAGGACCAGGGGGCGGACTAATGAAAAACTGTTTTTT
j_gene: TRBJ1-4
abundance: few
d_gene: TRBD1
v_gene: TRBV6-1

CDR3aa: CASSMGSGLNTEAFF
CDR3nt: TGTGCCAGTAGTATGGGGAGCGGACTGAACACTGAAGCTTTCTTT
j_gene: TRBJ1-1
abundance: -
d_gene: -
v_gene: TRBV19

CDR3aa: CASSPQGQGNFISGNTIYF
CDR3nt: TGTGCCAGCAGCCCCCAGGGACAGGGGAATTTTATCTCTGGAAACACCATATATTTT
j_gene: TRBJ1-3
abundance: -
d_gene: TRBD1
v_gene: TRBV9

CDR3aa: CASSYNRWKTQYF
CDR3nt: TGTGCCAGCAGTTACAACAGATGGAAGACCCAGTACTTC
j_gene: TRBJ2-5
abundance: -
d_gene: -
v_gene: TRBV6-5

CDR3aa: CASSAARGITEAFF
CDR3nt: TGCGCCAGCAGCGCCGCCAGGGGAATCACTGAAGCTTTCTTT
j_gene: TRBJ1-1
abundance: -
d_gene: -
v_gene: TRBV5-1

CDR3aa: CASSLAPREQYF
CDR3nt: TGTGCCAGCAGCTTAGCCCCTCGGGAGCAGTACTTC
j_gene: TRBJ2-7
abundance: -
d_gene: -
v_gene: TRBV11-2

CDR3aa: CSVEDRQGNGYTF
CDR3nt: TGCAGCGTTGAAGATCGTCAGGGGAACGGCTACACCTTC
j_gene: TRBJ1-2
abundance: -
d_gene: -
v_gene: TRBV29-1

CDR3aa: CASSPGPGSVSEQYF
CDR3nt: TGCGCCAGCAGCCCAGGGCCAGGGTCGGTCTCCGAGCAGTACTTC
j_gene: TRBJ2-7
abundance: -
d_gene: -
v_gene: TRBV5-1

CDR3aa: CASSKGQGSADTQYF
CDR3nt: TGCGCCAGCAGCAAGGGACAGGGGAGCGCAGATACGCAGTATTTT
j_gene: TRBJ2-3
abundance: -
d_gene: TRBD1
v_gene: TRBV4-1

CDR3aa: CASSDPTRGEETQYF
CDR3nt: TGCGCCAGCAGTGATCCGACTAGGGGAGAAGAGACCCAGTACTTC
j_gene: TRBJ2-5
abundance: -
d_gene: -
v_gene: TRBV10-2

CDR3aa: CASSEIPRVDYGYTF
CDR3nt: TGTGCCAGCAGTGAAATCCCTCGGGTAGACTATGGCTACACCTTC
j_gene: TRBJ1-2
abundance: -
d_gene: -
v_gene: TRBV6-1

CDR3aa: CASSFRGSGNTIYF
CDR3nt: TGTGCCAGCAGCTTTAGAGGGTCCGGAAACACCATATATTTT
j_gene: TRBJ1-3
abundance: -
d_gene: -
v_gene: TRBV13

CDR3aa: CASSQEPRQGNFLNTEAFF
CDR3nt: TGCGCCAGCAGCCAAGAGCCGCGACAGGGAAATTTCCTGAACACTGAAGCTTTCTTT
j_gene: TRBJ1-1
abundance: few
d_gene: TRBD1
v_gene: TRBV4-3

CDR3aa: CAWRAGGEQFF
CDR3nt: TGTGCCTGGAGGGCCGGGGGAGAGCAGTTCTTC
j_gene: TRBJ2-1
abundance: -
d_gene: -
v_gene: TRBV30

CDR3aa: CASSLSLTGDTDTQYF
CDR3nt: TGTGCCAGCAGCTTAAGTTTGACAGGGGATACAGATACGCAGTATTTT
j_gene: TRBJ2-3
abundance: -
d_gene: TRBD1
v_gene: TRBV13

CDR3aa: CASSRTVNTGELFF
CDR3nt: TGTGCCAGCAGCCGGACAGTGAACACCGGGGAGCTGTTTTTT
j_gene: TRBJ2-2
abundance: -
d_gene: -
v_gene: TRBV5-8

CDR3aa: CASSPPGHENYGYPF
CDR3nt: TGTGCCAGCAGCCCCCCCGGACACGAGAACTATGGCTACCCCTTC
j_gene: TRBJ1-2
abundance: -
d_gene: -
v_gene: TRBV7-9

CDR3aa: CASSWSSGGSDTQYF
CDR3nt: TGCGCCAGCAGCTGGAGCAGCGGGGGGTCAGATACGCAGTATTTT
j_gene: TRBJ2-3
abundance: -
d_gene: TRBD2
v_gene: TRBV5-1

CDR3aa: CASLALTNEKLFF
CDR3nt: TGTGCCAGTTTAGCACTAACTAATGAAAAACTGTTTTTT
j_gene: TRBJ1-4
abundance: -
d_gene: -
v_gene: TRBV6-1

CDR3aa: CATTKTGIYGYTF
CDR3nt: TGTGCCACCACCAAGACAGGGATCTATGGCTACACCTTC
j_gene: TRBJ1-2
abundance: -
d_gene: TRBD1
v_gene: TRBV15

CDR3aa: CSVARTSNEQFF
CDR3nt: TGCAGCGTCGCTCGGACTAGCAATGAGCAGTTCTTC
j_gene: TRBJ2-1
abundance: -
d_gene: TRBD2
v_gene: TRBV29-1

CDR3aa: CASSLDLGGSPLHF
CDR3nt: TGCGCCAGCAGCTTAGATCTAGGGGGTTCACCCCTCCACTTT
j_gene: TRBJ1-6
abundance: -
d_gene: -
v_gene: TRBV5-1

CDR3aa: CASSLGGGYREKLFF
CDR3nt: TGTGCCAGCAGCTTGGGGGGGGGCTATCGTGAAAAACTGTTTTTT
j_gene: TRBJ1-4
abundance: -
d_gene: -
v_gene: TRBV5-6

CDR3aa: CASSFSAGLGRYNEQFF
CDR3nt: TGCGCCAGCAGCTTTTCCGCGGGGCTGGGGCGCTACAATGAGCAGTTCTTC
j_gene: TRBJ2-1
abundance: -
d_gene: -
v_gene: TRBV5-1

CDR3aa: CASSDGRTYSNQPQHF
CDR3nt: TGTGCCAGCAGTGACGGACGGACTTATAGCAATCAGCCCCAGCATTTT
j_gene: TRBJ1-5
abundance: -
d_gene: -
v_gene: TRBV2

CDR3aa: CSVEDQDGYTF
CDR3nt: TGCAGCGTTGAAGATCAGGATGGCTACACCTTC
j_gene: TRBJ1-2
abundance: -
d_gene: -
v_gene: TRBV29-1

CDR3aa: CASSQVQGAGEKLFF
CDR3nt: TGCGCCAGCAGCCAAGTACAAGGGGCTGGTGAAAAACTGTTTTTT
j_gene: TRBJ1-4
abundance: -
d_gene: -
v_gene: TRBV4-3

CDR3aa: CASSLGPEAGNTIYF
CDR3nt: TGTGCCAGCAGCCTAGGTCCGGAGGCTGGAAACACCATATATTTT
j_gene: TRBJ1-3
abundance: -
d_gene: -
v_gene: TRBV7-8

CDR3aa: CASSILKNTGELFF
CDR3nt: TGTGCCAGCAGCATTTTAAAGAACACCGGGGAGCTGTTTTTT
j_gene: TRBJ2-2
abundance: -
d_gene: -
v_gene: TRBV7-9

CDR3aa: CASSLALAGTYNEQFF
CDR3nt: TGTGCCAGCAGCTTAGCACTAGCGGGGACATACAATGAGCAGTTCTTC
j_gene: TRBJ2-1
abundance: -
d_gene: TRBD2
v_gene: TRBV7-9

CDR3aa: CASSVATTGENIQYF
CDR3nt: TGTGCCAGCAGCGTAGCTACGACGGGGGAAAACATTCAGTACTTC
j_gene: TRBJ2-4
abundance: -
d_gene: -
v_gene: TRBV9

CDR3aa: CASKEYVNTEAFF
CDR3nt: TGTGCCAGCAAAGAGTACGTGAACACTGAAGCTTTCTTT
j_gene: TRBJ1-1
abundance: -
d_gene: -
v_gene: TRBV27

CDR3aa: CASSKYPPRQALNTEETQYF
CDR3nt: TGTGCCAGCAGCAAATACCCTCCCAGACAGGCACTAAATACGGAAGAGACCCAGTACTTC
j_gene: TRBJ2-5
abundance: -
d_gene: -
v_gene: TRBV21-1

CDR3aa: CASSEIAGTQYF
CDR3nt: TGTGCCAGCAGTGAAATTGCAGGTACCCAGTACTTC
j_gene: TRBJ2-5
abundance: -
d_gene: -
v_gene: TRBV2

CDR3aa: CASSTRTTNVPVYGYTF
CDR3nt: TGCGCCAGCAGCACTCGGACAACAAACGTTCCCGTCTATGGCTACACCTTC
j_gene: TRBJ1-2
abundance: -
d_gene: -
v_gene: TRBV4-3

CDR3aa: CASSQEQGSDYTF
CDR3nt: TGCGCCAGCAGCCAAGAACAGGGGTCAGACTACACCTTC
j_gene: TRBJ1-2
abundance: -
d_gene: TRBD1
v_gene: TRBV4-3

CDR3aa: CASSEDNSYNEQFF
CDR3nt: TGTGCCAGCAGTGAGGACAACTCCTACAATGAGCAGTTCTTC
j_gene: TRBJ2-1
abundance: -
d_gene: -
v_gene: TRBV6-1

CDR3aa: CASSPGQGNYEQYF
CDR3nt: TGTGCCAGCAGCCCAGGACAGGGCAACTACGAGCAGTACTTC
j_gene: TRBJ2-7
abundance: -
d_gene: TRBD1
v_gene: TRBV5-4

CDR3aa: CASSISGAAGGYTF
CDR3nt: TGTGCCAGTAGTATATCGGGAGCCGCGGGTGGCTACACCTTC
j_gene: TRBJ1-2
abundance: -
d_gene: -
v_gene: TRBV19

CDR3aa: CARETGLYEQYF
CDR3nt: TGCGCCAGAGAGACAGGGCTATACGAGCAGTACTTC
j_gene: TRBJ2-7
abundance: -
d_gene: TRBD1
v_gene: TRBV23-1

CDR3aa: CASSQGFWSSGANVLTF
CDR3nt: TGTGCCAGCAGCCAAGGGTTTTGGAGCTCTGGGGCCAACGTCCTGACTTTC
j_gene: TRBJ2-6
abundance: -
d_gene: -
v_gene: TRBV14

CDR3aa: CSTTGQGYEQYF
CDR3nt: TGTTCCACTACCGGACAGGGTTACGAGCAGTACTTC
j_gene: TRBJ2-7
abundance: -
d_gene: TRBD1
v_gene: TRBV2

CDR3aa: CASTPPGGPYNEQFF
CDR3nt: TGTGCCAGCACCCCTCCGGGGGGGCCCTACAATGAGCAGTTCTTC
j_gene: TRBJ2-1
abundance: few
d_gene: TRBD2
v_gene: TRBV6-5

CDR3aa: CATPGFDPGNTIYF
CDR3nt: TGTGCCACCCCAGGGTTCGATCCTGGAAACACCATATATTTT
j_gene: TRBJ1-3
abundance: -
d_gene: -
v_gene: TRBV2

CDR3aa: CASSAGRREEAFF
CDR3nt: TGCGCCAGCAGCGCGGGACGGAGGGAGGAAGCTTTCTTT
j_gene: TRBJ1-1
abundance: -
d_gene: -
v_gene: TRBV10-1

CDR3aa: CASRPRGHITDTQYF
CDR3nt: TGTGCCAGCAGGCCCAGGGGGCACATCACAGATACGCAGTATTTT
j_gene: TRBJ2-3
abundance: -
d_gene: TRBD1
v_gene: TRBV6-4

CDR3aa: CASSIERGREKLFF
CDR3nt: TGTGCCAGTAGTATAGAGAGGGGGCGCGAAAAACTGTTTTTT
j_gene: TRBJ1-4
abundance: -
d_gene: TRBD1
v_gene: TRBV19

CDR3aa: CARGVGPPTGELFF
CDR3nt: TGCGCCAGGGGTGTGGGGCCCCCCACCGGGGAGCTGTTTTTT
j_gene: TRBJ2-2
abundance: -
d_gene: -
v_gene: TRBV5-1

CDR3aa: CASSPRGTGELFF
CDR3nt: TGTGCCAGCAGCCCTCGAGGGACCGGGGAGCTGTTTTTT
j_gene: TRBJ2-2
abundance: -
d_gene: -
v_gene: TRBV11-2

CDR3aa: CASSRPGRDTQYF
CDR3nt: TGTGCCAGCAGTAGACCAGGTCGAGATACGCAGTATTTT
j_gene: TRBJ2-3
abundance: -
d_gene: -
v_gene: TRBV27

CDR3aa: CASSLAPGEKLFF
CDR3nt: TGTGCCAGCAGCTTGGCCCCGGGAGAAAAACTGTTTTTT
j_gene: TRBJ1-4
abundance: -
d_gene: -
v_gene: TRBV5-5

CDR3aa: CASSLVQGSETQYF
CDR3nt: TGCGCCAGCAGCTTGGTGCAGGGCTCCGAGACCCAGTACTTC
j_gene: TRBJ2-5
abundance: -
d_gene: -
v_gene: TRBV5-1

CDR3aa: CATNWDRYNSPLHF
CDR3nt: TGTGCCACTAATTGGGACAGGTATAATTCACCCCTCCACTTT
j_gene: TRBJ1-6
abundance: -
d_gene: TRBD1
v_gene: TRBV28

CDR3aa: CASSATGKLFF
CDR3nt: TGTGCCAGCAGCGCGACAGGAAAACTGTTTTTT
j_gene: TRBJ1-4
abundance: -
d_gene: -
v_gene: TRBV7-2